This T cell receptor beta chain was found in a study of CD8 T cells in Susac syndrome. As for the study in general: Clinically active disease was present in more than five of the sequenced Susac syndrome patients. Eight of these patients were in remission. Intravenous immunoglobulin alone or corticosteroids were being given to patients with Susac syndrome at blood draw, unless they were therapy-naive. The study's findings and limits: CD4+ T cell repertoires in Susac syndrome lacked clonal expansion.

V dropped 0 bases and J dropped 6 bases, with 8 bases sitting between them. There are 13 residues in the CDR3. Germline V gene data show CDR1 as LGHDT and CDR2 as YNNKEL (reference sequence). With random hexamers, about 0.45 to 1 ug RNA was reverse transcribed. TCRdb reprocessed the immunoSEQ multiplex PCR reads via MiXCR and lists one record per CDR3 protein. The sample lists about 240,000 distinct CDR3 sequences, 90% to 96% seen once, with 0.1% in the top ten. Remarks on this clonotype: Its cognate antigen is unknown.

Sequencing used CD4+ T cells from PBMCs. The rearrangement links TRBV3-1 to TRBJ1-2; possibly TRBD1 for D (5 bases). The TCR originated in a human donor with Susac syndrome. The CDR3 protein is CASSQEGTDGYTF. The CDR3, as DNA: TGTGCCAGCAGCCAAGAAGGGACGGATGGCTACACCTTC.